This T cell receptor (beta chain) was sequenced in a study of T cell responses to AZD1222 COVID-19 vaccine. Study-wide results and limits: In the spike-specific TCR repertoire, nearly half reportedly target unmutated variant regions. The donor cohort was predominantly white British with a female majority, and clonal diversity may have been underestimated.

The data were produced by immunoSEQ multiplex PCR, yet TCRdb's version contains in-frame clones alone and is incomplete. The top ten clones hold roughly 3.6% of a sample with about 66,000 clones, about 80% of them seen once. On this clone: Its antigen is not known.

The source of this sequence is an adult who received the AZD1222 COVID-19 vaccine. The source material was peripheral blood, sampled 28 days after the second AZD1222 dose.

The CDR3 loop is CASSPMINTEAFF. In DNA, the CDR3 is TGCGCCAGCAGCCCTATGATTAACACTGAAGCTTTCTTT. The chain recombines TRBV5-1 with TRBJ1-1; no clear D. This CDR3 region has 13 residues. The germline V and J ends were trimmed by 4 bases and 2 bases, with 9 bases remaining between them. Per germline, CDR1 SGHRS and CDR2 YFSETQ.